This is a list of T cell receptor beta chains from one sample in a study of CD8 T cells in ankylosing spondylitis. TCRdb independently ran MiXCR on the 5' RACE reads; one entry per CDR3 protein. The data hold about 540,000 distinct CDR3 sequences, with roughly 13% observed a single time. The sample was blood, either unsorted or a sorted T cell fraction (not recorded which). The receptors here all came from a male donor with ankylosing spondylitis. Both conserved end residues are part of each CDR3. The D gene is left open where the match is weak. Clone size is not always given. Where it is, it says once, few, many or a class for expanded clones.

size: NA
D: NA
V: TRBV20-1
J: TRBJ1-1
DNA: TGCAGTGCTCCGAACCCAGGCACTGAAGCTTTCTTT
CDR3: CSAPNPGTEAFF

size: NA
D: NA
V: TRBV20-1
J: TRBJ2-3
DNA: TGCAGTGCTAGAGGGGCAGGGCCCCACACACACACGGGAGATACGCAGTATTTT
CDR3: CSARGAGPHTHTGDTQYF

size: few
D: NA
V: TRBV10-3
J: TRBJ2-1
DNA: TGTGCCATCAGAGGGTCCAATGAGCAGTTCTTC
CDR3: CAIRGSNEQFF

size: NA
D: NA
V: TRBV7-9
J: TRBJ1-1
DNA: TGTGCCAGCAGCTTCGACGTGAACACTGAAGCTTTCTTT
CDR3: CASSFDVNTEAFF

size: many
D: NA
V: TRBV12-3/TRBV12-4
J: TRBJ2-2
DNA: TGTGCCAGCAGGCCTACCGACTTTACGGGGACCGGGGAGCTGTTTTTT
CDR3: CASRPTDFTGTGELFF

size: many
D: TRBD1
V: TRBV4-1
J: TRBJ1-3
DNA: TGCGCCAGCAGCCATCCCGGGACAGGGGCCCCATACACCATATATTTT
CDR3: CASSHPGTGAPYTIYF

size: many
D: NA
V: TRBV29-1
J: TRBJ2-3
DNA: TGCAGCGTTAGGGAAGGACTAAGCACAGATACGCAGTATTTT
CDR3: CSVREGLSTDTQYF

size: NA
D: TRBD1
V: TRBV20-1
J: TRBJ1-3
DNA: TGCAGTGCTAGTGGGACAGGCCAAACTACCGGGAGGGGAAACACCATATATTTT
CDR3: CSASGTGQTTGRGNTIYF

size: NA
D: NA
V: TRBV20-1
J: TRBJ1-5
DNA: TGCAGTGCTAGGGCAGAACTCAATCAGCCCCAGCATTTT
CDR3: CSARAELNQPQHF

size: few
D: TRBD1
V: TRBV28
J: TRBJ2-7
DNA: TGTGCCAGCAGAGACAGGGGGCTCCCGCCCTACGAGCAGTACTTC
CDR3: CASRDRGLPPYEQYF

size: NA
D: NA
V: TRBV12-3/TRBV12-4
J: TRBJ1-3
DNA: TGTGCCAGCAGTTTCGGTTCCCCTACTCTTGGAAACACCATATATTTT
CDR3: CASSFGSPTLGNTIYF

size: few
D: NA
V: TRBV3-1
J: TRBJ2-7
DNA: TGTGCCAGCAGCCAAGGTCGAACTTATTACTACGAGCAGTACTTC
CDR3: CASSQGRTYYYEQYF

size: NA
D: NA
V: TRBV3-1
J: TRBJ2-3
DNA: TGTGCCAGCAATCTAGCAAGCACAGATACGCAGTATTTT
CDR3: CASNLASTDTQYF

size: few
D: TRBD2
V: TRBV7-2
J: TRBJ2-1
DNA: TGTGCCAGCAGCTTAACTAGCGGACAATACAATGAGCAGTTCTTC
CDR3: CASSLTSGQYNEQFF

size: many
D: NA
V: TRBV12-3/TRBV12-4
J: TRBJ1-1
DNA: TGTGCCAGCAGTTTAACCACAACCACTGAAGCTTTCTTT
CDR3: CASSLTTTTEAFF